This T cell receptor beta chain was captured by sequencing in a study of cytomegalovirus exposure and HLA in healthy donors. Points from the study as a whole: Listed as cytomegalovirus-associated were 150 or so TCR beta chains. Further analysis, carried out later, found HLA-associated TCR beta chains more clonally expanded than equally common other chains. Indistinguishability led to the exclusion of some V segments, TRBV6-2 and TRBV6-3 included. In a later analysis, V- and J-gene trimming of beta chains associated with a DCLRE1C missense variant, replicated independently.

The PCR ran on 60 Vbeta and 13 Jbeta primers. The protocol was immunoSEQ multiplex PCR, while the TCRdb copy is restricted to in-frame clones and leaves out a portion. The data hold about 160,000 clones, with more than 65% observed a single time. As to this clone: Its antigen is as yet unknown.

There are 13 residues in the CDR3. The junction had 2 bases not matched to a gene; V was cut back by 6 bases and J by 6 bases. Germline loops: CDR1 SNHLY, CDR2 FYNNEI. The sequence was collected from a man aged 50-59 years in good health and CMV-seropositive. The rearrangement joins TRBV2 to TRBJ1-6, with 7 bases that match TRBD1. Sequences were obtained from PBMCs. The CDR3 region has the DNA TGTGCCAGCAGGGCAGGGGGTAATTCACCCCTCCACTTT. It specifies CASRAGGNSPLHF.